Below, 22 T cell receptor beta chains from the same sample are listed, as sequenced in a study of cytomegalovirus exposure and HLA in healthy donors. Method: immunoSEQ multiplex PCR; TCRdb's copy keeps in-frame clones and lacks some. The data hold some 180,000 clones, with roughly three quarters observed a single time. Sequencing was done on a sample of PBMCs. These receptors all come from a woman aged 25 to 39 in good health and CMV-seronegative.

This clone is medium-sized within its sample. The chain carries TRBV11-3 and TRBJ1-1; D unclear. CDR1 SGHNT and CDR2 YENEEA come from the germline V gene. V was pared by 5 bases and J by 6 bases, with 16 bases between. This CDR3 has 14 amino acids. In nucleotides, the CDR3 is TGTGCCAGCAGCCTAACGCCGGGTGCGCCTGAAGCTTTCTTT. Its translation is CASSLTPGAPEAFF.

V is TRBV9 and J is TRBJ2-7; 13 bases agree with TRBD2. The ends lost 4 bases at V and 3 bases at J; junction bases unmatched: 7. CDR3 size: 16 residues. CDR1 is SGDLS and CDR2 is YYNGEE in the germline V gene. The CDR3 loop is CASSPKLAGGIYEQYF. CDR3 in DNA: TGTGCCAGCAGCCCAAAACTAGCGGGAGGGATCTACGAGCAGTACTTC.

The chain joins TRBV30 to TRBJ2-3, with 11 nucleotides matching TRBD2. This CDR3 is 12 amino acids long. Looked up from germline, CDR1 is GTSNPN and CDR2 is SVGIG (reference sequence). This chain's CDR3 is CARTSGTDTQYF. For the CDR3, the DNA is TGTGCTAGGACTAGCGGGACAGATACGCAGTATTTT.

The chain combines TRBV27 with TRBJ1-2; the match to TRBD1 covers 8 bases. Trimming removed 5 bases from V and 2 bases from J; junction bases left unmatched: 1. This CDR3 is built from 13 residues. Looked up from germline, CDR1 is MNHEY and CDR2 is SMNVEV (reference sequence). This CDR3 reads CASSRQGNYGYTF. CDR3 coding DNA: TGTGCCAGCAGTAGACAGGGGAACTATGGCTACACCTTC.

This chain uses TRBV9 with TRBJ1-4; 8 nucleotides line up with TRBD1. With V trimmed by 3 bases and J by 10 bases, 11 bases remained unmatched. Looked up from germline, CDR1 is SGDLS and CDR2 is YYNGEE. CDR3 length equals 15 residues. The CDR3 protein is CASSGGQDLSSKLFF. CDR3 nucleotide sequence: TGTGCCAGCAGCGGGGGACAGGACCTTTCCTCAAAACTGTTTTTT.

The chain joins TRBV27 to TRBJ1-1, with TRBD1 matching 9 bases. Germline V gene sequence: CDR1 MNHEY, CDR2 SMNVEV (reference sequence). The CDR3 runs 16 residues. Trimming took 4 bases from V and 4 from J; bases not matched to a gene: 10. In nucleotides, the CDR3 is TGTGCCAGCAGTTCCCTCCTCACAGGGGGCCGCACTGAAGCTTTCTTT. The encoded protein is CASSSLLTGGRTEAFF.

J is TRBJ1-5 and V is TRBV2, with D maybe TRBD1 (6 bases). CDR1 is SNHLY and CDR2 is FYNNEI in the germline V gene. This CDR3 is built from 13 residues. The V gene lost 5 bases and the J gene lost 2 bases, with 7 bases spanning the gap. The CDR3 region has the DNA TGTGCCAGCAGTTACAGGGGCAATCAGCCCCAGCATTTT. The encoded protein is CASSYRGNQPQHF.

V gene TRBV21-1 combines with J gene TRBJ2-7; the DNA was not used to check the table's D call, TRBD1. TRBV21-1 is a known pseudogene. The CDR3 is made up of 15 amino acids. The CDR3 here is CASSSGGDRAYEQYF. CDR3 nucleotides: TGTGCCAGCAGCTCAGGGGGGGACAGGGCCTACGAGCAGTACTTC.

The chain carries TRBV4-1 and TRBJ1-1, with unresolved D. V lost 0 bases and J 0 bases, leaving 17 bases between the germline ends. This CDR3 contains 18 residues. The germline CDR1 and CDR2 sequences are MGHRA and YSYEKL. The CDR3: CASSQDLSPPTVNTEAFF. CDR3 in DNA: TGCGCCAGCAGCCAAGATCTATCTCCCCCCACAGTGAACACTGAAGCTTTCTTT.

Only one count was recorded for this clone. The V call is TRBV28, the J call TRBJ1-5; possibly TRBD1 for D (6 bases). CDR1 is MDHEN and CDR2 is SYDVKM in the germline V gene. Trimming stripped 1 base from V and 3 bases from J, with 10 bases between. The CDR3 is 15 residues long. CDR3 DNA sequence: TGTGCCAGCAGTTTATCGGACAGACTCAATCAGCCCCAGCATTTT. Its protein is CASSLSDRLNQPQHF. The complete variable domain, with remaining parts taken from reference TRBV28 and TRBJ1-5, reads DVKVTQSSRYLVKRTGEKVFLECVQDMDHENMFWYRQDPGLGLRLIYFSYDVKMKEKGDIPEGYSVSREKKERFSLILESASTNQTSMYLCASSLSDRLNQPQHFGDGTRLSIL.

This chain connects TRBV7-2 to TRBJ1-1; 8 bases match TRBD1. The CDR3 spans 14 residues. With 5 bases clipped from V and 5 bases from J, the junction kept 7 bases outside the gene matches. Germline V CDR1 and CDR2: SGHTA, FQGNSA. CDR3: CASSDQGATTEAFF. In nucleotides, the CDR3 is TGTGCCAGCAGCGACCAGGGGGCGACGACTGAAGCTTTCTTT. Drawing the rest from reference TRBV7-2 and TRBJ1-1, the complete variable domain is GAGVSQSPSNKVTEKGKDVELRCDPISGHTALYWYRQSLGQGLEFLIYFQGNSAPDKSGLPSDRFSAERTGGSVSTLTIQRTQQEDSAVYLCASSDQGATTEAFFGQGTRLTVV.

The chain recombines TRBV20-1 with TRBJ1-3; D ambiguous. Germline lookup yields CDR1 DFQATT and CDR2 SNEGSKA (reference sequence). The CDR3 contains 11 residues. Trimming removed 8 bases at V and 4 bases at J, with 9 bases between. As DNA, the CDR3 is TGCAGTCCCCAGGCCGGAAACACCATATATTTT. Amino acid sequence: CSPQAGNTIYF.

This clone has only one observation. This chain joins TRBV5-1 and TRBJ2-1; D is possibly TRBD2 (5 bases). The CDR3 is made up of 14 amino acids. V was pared by 4 bases and J by 6 bases, with 14 bases between. The germline V gene encodes CDR1 SGHRS and CDR2 YFSETQ. CDR3: CASSARDLGNEQFF. In nucleotides, the CDR3 is TGCGCCAGCAGCGCTCGGGATTTAGGCAATGAGCAGTTCTTC.

The rearrangement uses TRBV28 and TRBJ2-1, with D possibly matching TRBD2 (5 bases). Trimming removed 2 bases from V and 0 bases from J, with 8 bases in between. Per germline, CDR1 MDHEN and CDR2 SYDVKM. The CDR3 runs 15 residues. The CDR3 spells CASSLAGISYNEQFF. In nucleotides, the CDR3 is TGTGCCAGCAGTTTAGCGGGTATCTCCTACAATGAGCAGTTCTTC.

The chain couples TRBV10-3 to TRBJ1-2; 7 bases line up with TRBD1. This CDR3 comprises 14 residues. The V gene's germline CDR1 is ENHRY and CDR2 SYGVKD. With 3 bases clipped from V and 8 bases from J, the junction kept 9 bases outside the gene matches. This chain's CDR3 is CAISDNRGLGGYTF. The CDR3 DNA reads as TGTGCCATCAGTGATAACAGGGGTTTAGGGGGCTACACCTTC.

J is TRBJ2-5 and V is TRBV4-1, with 7 bases matching TRBD2. Germline loops: CDR1 MGHRA, CDR2 YSYEKL. This CDR3 spans 16 amino acids. V shed 3 bases and J 4 bases; nucleotides not matched to a gene: 11. CDR3 bases: TGCGCCAGCAGCCAGCTTGGCCGCGGGGGAGGAGAGACCCAGTACTTC. It codes for CASSQLGRGGGETQYF.

The chain joins TRBV2 to TRBJ1-2; 12 bases are a match to TRBD1. V lost 7 bases to trimming and J lost 6 bases; unmatched junction nucleotides: 3. Looked up from germline, CDR1 is SNHLY and CDR2 is FYNNEI. The CDR3 extends over 13 amino acids. The CDR3 reads CASTGDRGHGYTF. The CDR3 region has the DNA TGTGCCAGCACGGGGGACAGGGGGCATGGCTACACCTTC.

The chain uses TRBV6-5 and TRBJ2-2; 9 bases map to TRBD2. The germline gives CDR1 MNHEY, CDR2 SVGAGI. The CDR3 extends over 14 amino acids. The V gene end was trimmed by 2 bases and the J gene end by 9 bases; junction bases not matched to a gene: 4. This CDR3 reads CASSYEGTSWELFF. The CDR3 DNA sequence: TGTGCCAGCAGTTACGAGGGGACTAGCTGGGAGCTGTTTTTT.

The chain recombines TRBV29-1 with TRBJ2-5; 11 bases match TRBD1. Germline CDR1 SQVTM, CDR2 ANQGSEA. V lost 7 bases, J lost 4 bases, and 14 bases stayed unmatched. The CDR3 runs to 16 residues. CDR3 nucleotide sequence: TGCAGCGGACTCGGACAGGGGGCCTTGATAAGAGAGACCCAGTACTTC. This encodes CSGLGQGALIRETQYF. Full variable domain (remainder filled in from reference TRBV29-1 and TRBJ2-5): SAVISQKPSRDICQRGTSLTIQCQVDSQVTMMFWYRQQPGQSLTLIATANQGSEATYESGFVIDKFPISRPNLTFSTLTVSNMSPEDSSIYLCSGLGQGALIRETQYFGPGTRLLVL.

CDR3 residues: CATREVSTHGYTF. In DNA form, the CDR3 reads TGTGCCACCAGAGAGGTGTCAACTCATGGCTACACCTTC. J is TRBJ1-2 and V is TRBV15, with unresolved D. Germline V gene sequence: CDR1 LNHNV, CDR2 YYDKDF (reference sequence). V gave up 6 bases and J gave up 6 bases, with 14 bases separating them. The CDR3 spans 13 residues.

The CDR3 DNA sequence: TGTGCCAGCAGCCGTTACAATGAGCAGTTCTTC. As protein: CASSRYNEQFF. The genes are TRBV7-6 and TRBJ2-1; no reliable D call. V lost 5 bases and J 4 bases, leaving 3 bases between the germline ends. This CDR3 is 11 amino acids long. CDR1 is SGHVS, CDR2 FNYEAQ, per germline.

This chain links TRBV29-1 with TRBJ1-5; D is perhaps TRBD1 (6 bases). V was pared by 3 bases and J by 0 bases, with 24 bases between. Per germline, CDR1 SQVTM and CDR2 ANQGSEA. The CDR3 spans 19 residues. The CDR3: CSVDGQGRMLWYSNQPQHF. Here the CDR3 DNA reads TGCAGCGTTGATGGCCAGGGGAGAATGCTATGGTATAGCAATCAGCCCCAGCATTTT. Using reference TRBV29-1 and TRBJ1-5 for the parts outside the CDR3, the full variable domain is SAVISQKPSRDICQRGTSLTIQCQVDSQVTMMFWYRQQPGQSLTLIATANQGSEATYESGFVIDKFPISRPNLTFSTLTVSNMSPEDSSIYLCSVDGQGRMLWYSNQPQHFGDGTRLSIL.